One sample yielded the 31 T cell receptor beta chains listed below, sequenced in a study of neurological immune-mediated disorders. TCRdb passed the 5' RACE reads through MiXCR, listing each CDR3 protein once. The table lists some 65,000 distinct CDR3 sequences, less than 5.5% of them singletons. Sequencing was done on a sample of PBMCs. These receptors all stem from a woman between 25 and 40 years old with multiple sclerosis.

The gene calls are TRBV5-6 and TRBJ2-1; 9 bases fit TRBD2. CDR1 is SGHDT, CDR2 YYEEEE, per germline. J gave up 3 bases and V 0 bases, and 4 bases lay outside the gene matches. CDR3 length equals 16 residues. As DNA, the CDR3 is TGTGCCAGCAGCTTGGTGGCTAGCGGGGACTACAATGAGCAGTTCTTC. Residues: CASSLVASGDYNEQFF.

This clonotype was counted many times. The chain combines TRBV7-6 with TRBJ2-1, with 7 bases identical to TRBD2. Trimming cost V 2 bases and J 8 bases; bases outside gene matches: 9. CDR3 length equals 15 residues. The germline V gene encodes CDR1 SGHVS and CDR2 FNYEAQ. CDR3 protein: CASSLSGAVVHEQFF. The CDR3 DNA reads TGTGCCAGCAGCTTAAGCGGGGCGGTAGTCCATGAGCAGTTCTTC. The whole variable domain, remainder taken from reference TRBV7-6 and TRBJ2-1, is GAGVSQSPRYKVTKRGQDVALRCDPISGHVSLYWYRQALGQGPEFLTYFNYEAQQDKSGLPNDRFSAERPEGSISTLTIQRTEQRDSAMYRCASSLSGAVVHEQFFGPGTRLTVL.

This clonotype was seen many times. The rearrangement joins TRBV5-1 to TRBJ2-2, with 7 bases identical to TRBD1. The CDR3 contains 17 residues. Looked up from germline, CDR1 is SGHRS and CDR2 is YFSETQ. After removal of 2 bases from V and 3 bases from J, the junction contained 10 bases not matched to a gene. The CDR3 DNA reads TGCGCCAGCAGCTTCGGAATTACAGGGGTGGACACCGGGGAGCTGTTTTTT. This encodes CASSFGITGVDTGELFF. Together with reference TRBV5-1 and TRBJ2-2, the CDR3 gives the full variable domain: KAGVTQTPRYLIKTRGQQVTLSCSPISGHRSVSWYQQTPGQGLQFLFEYFSETQRNKGNFPGRFSGRQFSNSRSEMNVSTLELGDSALYLCASSFGITGVDTGELFFGEGSRLTVL.

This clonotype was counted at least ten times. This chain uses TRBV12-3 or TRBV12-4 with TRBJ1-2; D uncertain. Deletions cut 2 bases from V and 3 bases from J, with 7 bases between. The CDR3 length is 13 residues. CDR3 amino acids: CASSLRPDYGYTF. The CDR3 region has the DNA TGTGCCAGCAGTTTAAGGCCAGACTATGGCTACACCTTC.

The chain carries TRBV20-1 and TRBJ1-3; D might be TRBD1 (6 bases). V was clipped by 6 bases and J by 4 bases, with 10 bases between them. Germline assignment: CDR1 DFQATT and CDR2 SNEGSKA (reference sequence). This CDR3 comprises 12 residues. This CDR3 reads CSARGIGNTIYF. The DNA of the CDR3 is TGCAGTGCGAGGGGGATCGGAAACACCATATATTTT.

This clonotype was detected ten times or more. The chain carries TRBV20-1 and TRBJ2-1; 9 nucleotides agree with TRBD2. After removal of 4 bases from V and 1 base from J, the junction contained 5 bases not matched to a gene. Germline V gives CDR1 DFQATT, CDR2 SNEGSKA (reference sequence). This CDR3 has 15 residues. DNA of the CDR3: TGCAGTGCTATCTCCACTAGCGGGTCCTACAATGAGCAGTTCTTC. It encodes CSAISTSGSYNEQFF.

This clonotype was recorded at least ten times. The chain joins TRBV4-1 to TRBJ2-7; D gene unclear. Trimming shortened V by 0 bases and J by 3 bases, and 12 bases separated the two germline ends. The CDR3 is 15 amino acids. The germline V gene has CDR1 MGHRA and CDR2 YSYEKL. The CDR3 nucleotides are TGCGCCAGCAGCCAAGAATCCCCAGTGGTCTACGAGCAGTACTTC. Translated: CASSQESPVVYEQYF.

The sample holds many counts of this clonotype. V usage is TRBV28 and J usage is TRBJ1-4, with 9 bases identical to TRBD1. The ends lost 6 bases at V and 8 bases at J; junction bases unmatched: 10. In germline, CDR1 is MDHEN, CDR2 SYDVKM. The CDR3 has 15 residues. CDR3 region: CASRGTGRDREKLFF. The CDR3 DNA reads TGTGCCAGCAGAGGGACAGGGAGAGATCGGGAAAAACTGTTTTTT.

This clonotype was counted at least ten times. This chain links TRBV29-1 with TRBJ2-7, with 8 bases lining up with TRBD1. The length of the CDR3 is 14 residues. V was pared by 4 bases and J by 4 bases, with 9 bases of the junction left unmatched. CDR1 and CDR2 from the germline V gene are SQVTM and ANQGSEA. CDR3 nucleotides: TGCAGCGTTGTAGGGGGCAGGGGGCTTTACGAGCAGTACTTC. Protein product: CSVVGGRGLYEQYF.

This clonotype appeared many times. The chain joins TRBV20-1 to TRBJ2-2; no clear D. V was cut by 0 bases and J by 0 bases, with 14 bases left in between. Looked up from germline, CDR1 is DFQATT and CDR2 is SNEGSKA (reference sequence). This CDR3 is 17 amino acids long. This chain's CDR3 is CSARDPSYAANTGELFF. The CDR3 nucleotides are TGCAGTGCTAGAGATCCCAGCTACGCCGCGAACACCGGGGAGCTGTTTTTT.

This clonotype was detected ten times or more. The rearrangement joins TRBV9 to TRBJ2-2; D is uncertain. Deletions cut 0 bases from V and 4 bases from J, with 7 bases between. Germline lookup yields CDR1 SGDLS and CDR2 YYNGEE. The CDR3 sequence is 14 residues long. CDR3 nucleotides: TGTGCCAGCAGCGTAGAGGCACTCACCGGGGAGCTGTTTTTT. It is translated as CASSVEALTGELFF.

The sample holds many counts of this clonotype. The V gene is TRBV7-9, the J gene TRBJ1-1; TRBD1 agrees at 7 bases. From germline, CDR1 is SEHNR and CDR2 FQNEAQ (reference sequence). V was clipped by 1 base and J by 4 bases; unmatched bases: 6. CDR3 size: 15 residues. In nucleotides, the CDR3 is TGTGCCAGCAGCTTAGAGGGGGCTGGAGGCACTGAAGCTTTCTTT. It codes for CASSLEGAGGTEAFF.

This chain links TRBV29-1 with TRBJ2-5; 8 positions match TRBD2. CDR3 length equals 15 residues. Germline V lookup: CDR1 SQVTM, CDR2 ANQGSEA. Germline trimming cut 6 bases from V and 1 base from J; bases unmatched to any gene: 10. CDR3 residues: CSVIRGGALQETQYF. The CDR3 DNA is TGCAGCGTAATACGGGGGGGCGCCCTCCAAGAGACCCAGTACTTC.

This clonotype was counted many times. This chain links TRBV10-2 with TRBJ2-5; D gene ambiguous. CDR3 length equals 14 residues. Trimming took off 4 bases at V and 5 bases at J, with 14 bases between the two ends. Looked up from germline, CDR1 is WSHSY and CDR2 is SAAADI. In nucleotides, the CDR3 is TGCGCCAGCAGTGTCCATGCAGAAACGGAGACCCAGTACTTC. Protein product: CASSVHAETETQYF.

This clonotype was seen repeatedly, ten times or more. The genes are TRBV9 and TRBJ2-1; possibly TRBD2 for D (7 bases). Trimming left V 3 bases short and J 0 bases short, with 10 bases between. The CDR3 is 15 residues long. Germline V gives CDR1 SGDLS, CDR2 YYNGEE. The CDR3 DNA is TGTGCCAGCAGCGAGGGGGGGCTCTCCTACAATGAGCAGTTCTTC. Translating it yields CASSEGGLSYNEQFF.

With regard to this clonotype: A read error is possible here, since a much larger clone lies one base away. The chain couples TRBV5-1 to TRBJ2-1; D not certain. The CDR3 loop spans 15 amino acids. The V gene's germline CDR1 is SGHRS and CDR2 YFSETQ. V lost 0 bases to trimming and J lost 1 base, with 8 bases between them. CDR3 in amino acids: CASSLDSQSYNEQFF. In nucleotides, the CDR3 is TGCGCCAGCAGCTTGGACAGCCAATCCTACAATGAGCAGTTCTTC.

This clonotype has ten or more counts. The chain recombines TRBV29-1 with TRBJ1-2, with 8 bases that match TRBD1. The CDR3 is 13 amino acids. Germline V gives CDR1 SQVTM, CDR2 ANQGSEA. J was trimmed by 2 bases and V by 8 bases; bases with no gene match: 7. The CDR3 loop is CSTITGGNYGYTF. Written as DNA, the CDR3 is TGCAGCACAATTACAGGGGGAAACTATGGCTACACCTTC.

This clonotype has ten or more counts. The DNA for the CDR3 is TGTGCCAGCAGTTACCACGTGGACAGGGGTCTGGGCACAGATACGCAGTATTTT. Protein: CASSYHVDRGLGTDTQYF. The chain links TRBV6-6 to TRBJ2-3, with TRBD1 matching 9 bases. This CDR3 contains 18 residues. The junction had 10 bases not matched to a gene; V was cut back by 2 bases and J by 1 base. Germline V gene sequence: CDR1 MNHNY, CDR2 SVGAGI (reference sequence).

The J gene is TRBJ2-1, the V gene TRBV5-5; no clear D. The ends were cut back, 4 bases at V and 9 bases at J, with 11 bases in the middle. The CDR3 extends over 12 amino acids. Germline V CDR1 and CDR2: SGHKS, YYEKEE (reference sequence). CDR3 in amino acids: CASSQTVAEQFF. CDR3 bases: TGTGCCAGCAGCCAAACAGTGGCTGAGCAGTTCTTC. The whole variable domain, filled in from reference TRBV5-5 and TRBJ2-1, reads DAGVTQSPTHLIKTRGQQVTLRCSPISGHKSVSWYQQVLGQGPQFIFQYYEKEERGRGNFPDRFSARQFPNYSSELNVNALLLGDSALYLCASSQTVAEQFFGPGTRLTVL.

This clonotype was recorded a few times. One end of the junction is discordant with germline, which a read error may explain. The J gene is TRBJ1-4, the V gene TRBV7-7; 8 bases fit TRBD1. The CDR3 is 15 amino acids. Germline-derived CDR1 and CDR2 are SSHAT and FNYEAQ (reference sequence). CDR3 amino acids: CASSFTGGTNEKLFF. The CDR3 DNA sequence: TGTGCTAGCAGTTTTACAGGGGGAACTAATGAAAAACTGTTTTTT.

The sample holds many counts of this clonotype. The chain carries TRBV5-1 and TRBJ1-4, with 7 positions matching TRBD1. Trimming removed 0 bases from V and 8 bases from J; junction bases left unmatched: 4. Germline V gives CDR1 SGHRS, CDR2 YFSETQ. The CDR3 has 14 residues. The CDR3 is CASSLGQGEEKLFF. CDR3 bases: TGCGCCAGCAGCTTGGGACAGGGTGAAGAAAAACTGTTTTTT.

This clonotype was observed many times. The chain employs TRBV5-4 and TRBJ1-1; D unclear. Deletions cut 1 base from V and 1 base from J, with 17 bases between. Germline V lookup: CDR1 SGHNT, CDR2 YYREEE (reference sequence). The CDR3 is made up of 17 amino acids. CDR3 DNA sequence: TGTGCCAGCAGCTTGTCGCCTCCAAATTTTGGGAACACTGAAGCTTTCTTT. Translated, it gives CASSLSPPNFGNTEAFF.

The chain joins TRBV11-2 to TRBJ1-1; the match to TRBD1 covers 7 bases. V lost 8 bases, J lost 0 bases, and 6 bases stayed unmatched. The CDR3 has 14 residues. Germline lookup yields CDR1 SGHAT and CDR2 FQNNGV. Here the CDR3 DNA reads TGTGCCAGCGGCCTCAGGGGGGTGAACACTGAAGCTTTCTTT. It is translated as CASGLRGVNTEAFF.

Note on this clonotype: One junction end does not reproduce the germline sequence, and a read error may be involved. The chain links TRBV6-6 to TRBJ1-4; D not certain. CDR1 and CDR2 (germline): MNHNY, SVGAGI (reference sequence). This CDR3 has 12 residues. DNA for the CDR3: TGTTCCAGCAAGAACGGAGAGGAAAAACTGTTTTTT. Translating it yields CSSKNGEEKLFF.

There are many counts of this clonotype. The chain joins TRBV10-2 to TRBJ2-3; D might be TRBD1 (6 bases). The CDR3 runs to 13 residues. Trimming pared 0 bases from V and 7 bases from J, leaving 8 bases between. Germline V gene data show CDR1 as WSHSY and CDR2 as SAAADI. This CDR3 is CASSESRGNTQYF. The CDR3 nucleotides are TGCGCCAGCAGTGAGTCGAGGGGGAATACGCAGTATTTT.

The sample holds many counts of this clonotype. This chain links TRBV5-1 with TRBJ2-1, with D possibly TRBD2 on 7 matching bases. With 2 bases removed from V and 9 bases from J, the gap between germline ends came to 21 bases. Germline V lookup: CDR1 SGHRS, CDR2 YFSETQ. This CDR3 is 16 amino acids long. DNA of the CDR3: TGCGCCAGCAGCTTTGCAACCGGGGGGCATACGTTTGAGCAGTTCTTC. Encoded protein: CASSFATGGHTFEQFF.

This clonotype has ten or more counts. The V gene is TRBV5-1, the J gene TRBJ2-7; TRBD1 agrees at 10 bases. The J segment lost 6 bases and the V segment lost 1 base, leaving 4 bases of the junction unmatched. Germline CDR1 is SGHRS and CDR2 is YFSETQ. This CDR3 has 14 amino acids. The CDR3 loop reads CASSLRDRGSEQYF. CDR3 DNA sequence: TGCGCCAGCAGCTTGCGGGACAGGGGATCCGAGCAGTACTTC.

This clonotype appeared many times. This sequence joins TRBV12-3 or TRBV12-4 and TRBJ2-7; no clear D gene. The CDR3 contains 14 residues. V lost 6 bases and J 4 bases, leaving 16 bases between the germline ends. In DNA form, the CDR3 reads TGTGCCAGCAGAAAGGACGGATCTGAATACGAGCAGTACTTC. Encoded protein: CASRKDGSEYEQYF.

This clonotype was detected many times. The CDR3 spells CASSQFGGGTTKTNEQFF. In DNA form, the CDR3 reads TGCGCCAGCAGCCAATTTGGCGGGGGGACAACGAAGACCAATGAGCAGTTCTTC. This sequence joins TRBV4-1 and TRBJ2-1; 8 nucleotides align to TRBD2. There are 18 residues in the CDR3. Germline assignment: CDR1 MGHRA and CDR2 YSYEKL. J lost 6 bases, V lost 2 bases, and 15 bases had no gene match.

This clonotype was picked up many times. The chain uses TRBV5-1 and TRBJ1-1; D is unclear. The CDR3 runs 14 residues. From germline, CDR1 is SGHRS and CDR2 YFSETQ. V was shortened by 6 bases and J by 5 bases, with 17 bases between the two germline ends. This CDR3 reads CASTPGAVGTEAFF. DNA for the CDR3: TGCGCCAGCACTCCGGGCGCAGTGGGGACTGAAGCTTTCTTT.

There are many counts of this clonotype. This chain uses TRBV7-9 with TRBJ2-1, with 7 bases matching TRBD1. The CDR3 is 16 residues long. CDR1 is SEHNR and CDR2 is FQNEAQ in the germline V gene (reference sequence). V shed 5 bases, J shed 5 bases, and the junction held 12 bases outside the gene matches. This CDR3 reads CASSLDGYRGDNEQFF. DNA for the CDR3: TGTGCCAGCAGCCTGGACGGGTACAGGGGAGACAATGAGCAGTTCTTC. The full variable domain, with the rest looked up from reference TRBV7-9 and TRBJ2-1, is DTGVSQNPRHKITKRGQNVTFRCDPISEHNRLYWYRQTLGQGPEFLTYFQNEAQLEKSRLLSDRFSAERPKGSFSTLEIQRTEQGDSAMYLCASSLDGYRGDNEQFFGPGTRLTVL.